In this sample, the clone carrying this T cell receptor (beta chain) turned up a few times. As to time point: persistent/refractory GD, antithyroid drugs over 5 years with positive TRAb. Extracted RNA from PBMCs served as the source of the TCR library. Patients met American Thyroid Association criteria for Graves' disease. The data are from a study of regulatory T cells in long-lasting Graves disease. Turning to the study itself: Persistent Graves' disease meant over 5 years of antithyroid drugs with positive TSH receptor antibodies.

Trimming at V came to 4 bases and at J to 4 bases, leaving 10 bases not matched to a gene. The CDR3 extends over 17 amino acids. Germline CDR1 reads MDHEN; CDR2 reads SYDVKM. Researchers made TCR beta libraries by using iRepertoire HTBI primers and running Arm-PCR on CDR3 regions. TCRdb analysed the multiplex PCR reads with MiXCR anew, one entry per CDR3 protein. The sample has about 310,000 distinct CDR3 sequences, 20% to 25% seen once. The chain employs TRBV28 and TRBJ1-3; 10 bases map to TRBD1. The TCR was taken from a female donor with Graves disease. The sequences come from peripheral blood mononuclear cells (PBMCs), collected when the disease was refractory, from a patient treated with antithyroid drugs. CDR3 DNA sequence: TGTGCCAGCAGTTCGTCCGGGACAGGGGAGCGGGGAAACACCATATATTTT. Encoded protein: CASSSSGTGERGNTIYF.